A single sample is the source of the 21 T cell receptor beta chains below, sequenced in a study of T-cell memory formation after mild COVID-19. TCRdb re-analysed the 5' RACE reads in MiXCR, keeping a single row per CDR3 protein. The repertoire holds hundreds of thousands of distinct CDR3 sequences, with around 15% as singletons. The sample consisted of PBMCs or a T cell subset sorted from them (not recorded which). The receptor set was obtained from a young man who had mild COVID-19 (a few samples of this study predate the infection). Cell type and time point are not known.

J is TRBJ2-1 and V is TRBV29-1; 9 nucleotides align to TRBD1. The V and J ends lost 2 bases and 7 bases, in that order; junction bases with no gene match: 6. Germline loops: CDR1 SQVTM, CDR2 ANQGSEA. This CDR3 has 14 residues. CDR3: CSVERTGEVNEQFF. The CDR3 nucleotides are TGCAGCGTTGAAAGGACAGGGGAGGTAAATGAGCAGTTCTTC.

This clonotype showed up many times. The chain joins TRBV5-1 to TRBJ2-1; tentatively, D is TRBD1 (6 bases). This CDR3 comprises 15 residues. Germline CDR1 and CDR2: SGHRS and YFSETQ. V dropped 0 bases and J dropped 6 bases, with 13 bases sitting between them. In nucleotides, the CDR3 is TGCGCCAGCAGCTTGGGATTTGGGGGCCCCAATGAGCAGTTCTTC. As protein: CASSLGFGGPNEQFF.

The chain carries TRBV28 and TRBJ2-5, with 8 bases lining up with TRBD1. The CDR3 consists of 14 residues. CDR1 and CDR2 (germline): MDHEN, SYDVKM. With 2 bases clipped from V and 4 bases from J, the junction kept 3 bases outside the gene matches. This chain's CDR3 is CASSLPTGVETQYF. The CDR3 DNA sequence: TGTGCCAGCAGTTTACCGACAGGGGTAGAGACCCAGTACTTC.

The genes are TRBV4-3 and TRBJ1-1; no definite D call. Germline V gives CDR1 LGHNA, CDR2 YSLEER. Trimming cost V 1 base and J 0 bases, with 6 bases left between them. The CDR3 is made up of 14 amino acids. The CDR3 region is CASSQAAVNTEAFF. The CDR3 DNA reads TGCGCCAGCAGCCAAGCGGCGGTGAACACTGAAGCTTTCTTT.

J is TRBJ2-2 and V is TRBV7-9, with no clear D. V was pared by 1 base and J by 9 bases, with 0 bases between. CDR1 SEHNR and CDR2 FQNEAQ come from the germline V gene (reference sequence). This CDR3 region has 10 residues. DNA for the CDR3: TGTGCCAGCAGCTTAGGGGAGCTGTTTTTT. It translates to CASSLGELFF.

The CDR3 DNA reads TGCAGTGCTAGGGTCGGTCTCCGCACAGATACGCAGTATTTT. Its translation is CSARVGLRTDTQYF. The J gene is TRBJ2-3, the V gene TRBV20-1, with D hard to call. The CDR3 extends over 14 amino acids. V gave up 3 bases and J gave up 1 base, with 11 bases separating them. CDR1 is DFQATT and CDR2 is SNEGSKA in the germline V gene (reference sequence).

The rearrangement uses TRBV19 and TRBJ1-5; D is ambiguous. The germline CDR1 and CDR2 sequences are LNHDA and SQIVND (reference sequence). The V and J ends lost 10 bases and 5 bases respectively, with 15 bases between them. This CDR3 region has 13 residues. The CDR3 protein is CATRETRYQPQHF. The CDR3, as DNA: TGTGCCACTCGTGAGACACGTTATCAGCCCCAGCATTTT.

There are a few counts of this clonotype. This sequence joins TRBV27 and TRBJ1-5; 9 bases are shared with TRBD1. This CDR3 has 14 amino acids. Germline lookup yields CDR1 MNHEY and CDR2 SMNVEV (reference sequence). The ends lost 6 bases at V and 5 bases at J; junction bases unmatched: 5. The CDR3 reads CASRRDRADQPQHF. CDR3 sequence (DNA): TGTGCCAGCAGGAGGGACAGGGCTGATCAGCCCCAGCATTTT.

This clonotype was recorded a few times. This chain uses TRBV7-2 with TRBJ1-2; D unclear. The CDR3 has 13 amino acids. The germline V gene encodes CDR1 SGHTA and CDR2 FQGNSA. With 3 bases removed from V and 1 base from J, the gap between germline ends came to 6 bases. CDR3 coding DNA: TGTGCCAGCAGCTTTAATTTTAACTATGGCTACACCTTC. Translated, it gives CASSFNFNYGYTF. The variable domain in full, completed from reference TRBV7-2 and TRBJ1-2, reads GAGVSQSPSNKVTEKGKDVELRCDPISGHTALYWYRQSLGQGLEFLIYFQGNSAPDKSGLPSDRFSAERTGGSVSTLTIQRTQQEDSAVYLCASSFNFNYGYTFGSGTRLTVV.

The J gene is TRBJ2-5, the V gene TRBV4-2, with TRBD2 matching over 8 bases. The V segment lost 4 bases and the J segment 1 base; nucleotides outside the gene matches: 5. CDR3 length: 15 amino acids. From germline, CDR1 is LGHNA and CDR2 YNFKEQ. The CDR3 nucleotides are TGTGCCAGCAGCCGGGGTAGCGGGGCCCAAGAGACCCAGTACTTC. This sequence encodes CASSRGSGAQETQYF.

This clonotype was recorded a few times. The chain employs TRBV6-4 and TRBJ2-1, with a possible D match to TRBD2 (5 bases). This CDR3 comprises 13 residues. Between the trimmed V and J ends, which lost 3 bases and 7 bases, there was a span of 10 bases. Per the germline V gene, CDR1 is MRHNA and CDR2 is SNTAGT. The DNA of the CDR3 is TGTGCCAGCAGTGAGACTATAAAGAATGAGCAGTTCTTC. Its translation: CASSETIKNEQFF.

This clonotype appeared many times. The chain employs TRBV6-4 and TRBJ2-3; 9 nucleotides align to TRBD2. The CDR3 totals 14 residues. Germline loops: CDR1 MRHNA, CDR2 SNTAGT. V was pared by 4 bases and J by 6 bases, with 5 bases of the junction left unmatched. CDR3: CASSAGTSSDTQYF. The CDR3 bases are TGTGCCAGCAGTGCCGGGACTAGCTCGGATACGCAGTATTTT.

This clonotype has more than one count but fewer than ten. The chain combines TRBV5-5 with TRBJ2-4; 13 bases map to TRBD2. Looked up from germline, CDR1 is SGHKS and CDR2 is YYEKEE (reference sequence). This CDR3 region has 16 residues. Unmatched junction bases numbered 3, after V lost 4 bases and J lost 2 bases. The CDR3 bases are TGTGCCAGCAGCATGGGACTAGCGGGGACCAAAAACATTCAGTACTTC. This codes for CASSMGLAGTKNIQYF.

This clonotype was picked up a small number of times. The V call is TRBV6-2 or TRBV6-3, the J call TRBJ2-1; 10 bases agree with TRBD2. This CDR3 has 17 residues. Germline V gene data show CDR1 as MNHEY and CDR2 as SVGEGT. The V and J ends lost 5 bases and 5 bases, in that order; junction bases with no gene match: 12. The CDR3 DNA is TGTGCCAGCAGTCCCTCCTTGGTAGCGGGGGGTAACAATGAGCAGTTCTTC. Translation: CASSPSLVAGGNNEQFF.

The chain is built from TRBV28 and TRBJ2-6; 8 bases fit TRBD1. This CDR3 spans 18 amino acids. The germline gives CDR1 MDHEN, CDR2 SYDVKM. The ends lost 5 bases at V and 2 bases at J; junction bases unmatched: 11. The CDR3 spells CASSPRQGSLAGANVLTF. The CDR3 nucleotides are TGTGCCAGCAGTCCAAGACAGGGGAGTTTGGCTGGGGCCAACGTCCTGACTTTC.

The sample holds a few counts of this clonotype. This chain connects TRBV6-6 to TRBJ2-7; 7 bases are a match to TRBD1. The length of the CDR3 is 14 residues. V shed 5 bases, J shed 5 bases, and the junction held 9 bases outside the gene matches. The germline V gene has CDR1 MNHNY and CDR2 SVGAGI (reference sequence). CDR3 amino acids: CASSRTGQSHEQYF. The CDR3 nucleotides read TGTGCCAGCAGTCGTACGGGACAGTCACACGAGCAGTACTTC.

The CDR3 DNA reads TGTGCCAGCAGCCCAGCCCCGGTTATTAATGAAAAACTGTTTTTT. Translation gives CASSPAPVINEKLFF. The genes are TRBV7-6 and TRBJ1-4; no firm D call. This CDR3 is built from 15 residues. Per germline, CDR1 SGHVS and CDR2 FNYEAQ. The V gene lost 5 bases and the J gene lost 4 bases, with 14 bases spanning the gap.

The rearrangement links TRBV6-5 to TRBJ2-3, with 9 bases fitting TRBD1. Germline CDR1 and CDR2: MNHEY and SVGAGI. This CDR3 spans 13 amino acids. The V segment lost 6 bases and the J segment 9 bases; nucleotides outside the gene matches: 7. CDR3 sequence (DNA): TGTGCCAGCAGGCCTGTGGACAGGGGAACGCAGTATTTT. Amino acids: CASRPVDRGTQYF.

This clonotype was detected ten times or more. This chain joins TRBV7-2 and TRBJ2-4, with D possibly being TRBD2 (7 bases). The V gene lost 6 bases and the J gene lost 1 base, with 19 bases spanning the gap. The germline V gene encodes CDR1 SGHTA and CDR2 FQGNSA. The CDR3 spans 17 residues. The CDR3 loop reads CASSSTLGGAAKNIQYF. The CDR3 nucleotides read TGTGCCAGCAGTTCGACCCTAGGGGGGGCGGCCAAAAACATTCAGTACTTC.

V and J are TRBV24-1 and TRBJ1-5, with no clear D. Germline CDR1 is KGHDR and CDR2 is SFDVKD. This CDR3 spans 17 amino acids. The V gene lost 2 bases and the J gene lost 5 bases, with 18 bases spanning the gap. CDR3 sequence: CATSDSKDYKDYQPQHF. As DNA, the CDR3 is TGTGCCACCAGTGATTCGAAGGATTACAAGGATTATCAGCCCCAGCATTTT.

The V gene is TRBV10-3, the J gene TRBJ2-4; D is unresolved. There are 17 residues in the CDR3. Germline V gene data show CDR1 as ENHRY and CDR2 as SYGVKD. V lost 0 bases and J 4 bases, leaving 16 bases between the germline ends. This chain's CDR3 is CAISESTDQTEKNIQYF. The CDR3 coding sequence is TGTGCCATCAGTGAGTCCACCGATCAAACGGAGAAAAACATTCAGTACTTC.